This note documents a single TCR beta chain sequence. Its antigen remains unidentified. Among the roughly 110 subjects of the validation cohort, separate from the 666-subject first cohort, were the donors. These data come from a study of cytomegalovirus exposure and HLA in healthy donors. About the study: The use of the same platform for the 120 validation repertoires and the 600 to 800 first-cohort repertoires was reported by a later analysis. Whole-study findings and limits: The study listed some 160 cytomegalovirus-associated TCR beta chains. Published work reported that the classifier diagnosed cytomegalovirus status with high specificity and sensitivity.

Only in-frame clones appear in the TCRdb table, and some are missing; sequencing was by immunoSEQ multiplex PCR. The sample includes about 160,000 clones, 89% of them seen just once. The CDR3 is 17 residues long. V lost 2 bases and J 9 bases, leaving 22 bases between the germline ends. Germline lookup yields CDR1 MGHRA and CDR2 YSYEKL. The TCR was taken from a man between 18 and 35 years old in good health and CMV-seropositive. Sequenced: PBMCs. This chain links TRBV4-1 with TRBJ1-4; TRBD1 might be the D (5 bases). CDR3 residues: CASSQTVLDGGLKKLFF. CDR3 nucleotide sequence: TGCGCCAGCAGCCAAACGGTTCTGGACGGGGGGTTGAAAAAACTGTTTTTT.